A single sample is the source of the 7 T cell receptor beta chains below, sequenced in a study of blood T cells in healthy people across ages. It was with a sample-barcoded 5' primer and a J-beta primer mix that a second PCR of about 7 to 12 cycles was run. Each CDR3 protein gets one entry after TCRdb re-called the 5' RACE reads with MiXCR. The sample has about 680,000 distinct CDR3 sequences, over 45% seen once. Source material: blood. These receptors were obtained from a woman in her sixties in good health.

This clonotype was observed a few times. The chain carries TRBV20-1 and TRBJ2-1; D could derive from TRBD1 or TRBD2 (6 bases each). The length of the CDR3 is 18 residues. Per the germline V gene, CDR1 is DFQATT and CDR2 is SNEGSKA (reference sequence). Deletions cut 0 bases from V and 3 bases from J, with 21 bases between. In nucleotides, the CDR3 is TGCAGTGCTAGAGATCCCCTCGGGGAAGGGGGACTCTACAATGAGCAGTTCTTC. It translates to CSARDPLGEGGLYNEQFF.

This clonotype was seen more than once but under ten times. The V and J genes are TRBV7-2 and TRBJ2-5; 16 bases are shared with TRBD2. The V gene's germline CDR1 is SGHTA and CDR2 FQGNSA. Trimming cost V 3 bases and J 7 bases; bases outside gene matches: 2. The CDR3 extends over 15 amino acids. The CDR3 DNA reads TGTGCCAGCAGCTTGGGACTAGCGGGAGGGTGGACCCAGTACTTC. Encoded protein: CASSLGLAGGWTQYF.

The V and J genes are TRBV5-1 and TRBJ2-5; perhaps TRBD1 as D (6 bases). The J call is uncertain, as TRBJ2-7 better fits the DNA end. The length of the CDR3 is 13 residues. Germline lookup yields CDR1 SGHRS and CDR2 YFSETQ. Written as DNA, the CDR3 is TGCGCCAGCAGCTTTTCAGGGGTGAGCGAGCAGTACTTC. Its translation: CASSFSGVSEQYF.

This clonotype was counted only a few times. The rearrangement joins TRBV21-1 to TRBJ1-4; whether TRBD1, the table's D call, matches the DNA was not checked. TRBV21-1 is marked as a pseudogene. This CDR3 is 15 amino acids long. The CDR3 sequence is CASSKGTGDNEKLFF. CDR3 DNA: TGTGCCAGCAGCAAAGGGACAGGGGATAATGAAAAACTGTTTTTT.

J is TRBJ1-1 and V is TRBV29-1; TRBD1 agrees at 7 bases. J lost 5 bases, V lost 2 bases, and 11 bases had no gene match. Germline V gene lookup returns CDR1 SQVTM and CDR2 ANQGSEA. The CDR3 spans 15 residues. CDR3 coding DNA: TGCAGCGTTGAATACAACAGGGGAAGTGGAACTGAAGCTTTCTTT. Protein product: CSVEYNRGSGTEAFF.

The V call is TRBV20-1, the J call TRBJ1-5; no firm D call. V gave up 2 bases and J gave up 2 bases, with 16 bases separating them. Germline-derived CDR1 and CDR2 are DFQATT and SNEGSKA (reference sequence). CDR3 length equals 16 residues. The CDR3 DNA reads as TGCAGTGCTAGATCAACGGGCCTGGGCGGCAATCAGCCCCAGCATTTT. Protein product: CSARSTGLGGNQPQHF.

J is TRBJ2-7 and V is TRBV20-1; the match to TRBD2 covers 9 bases. Germline assignment: CDR1 DFQATT and CDR2 SNEGSKA (reference sequence). The CDR3 consists of 14 residues. Unmatched junction bases numbered 12, after V lost 5 bases and J lost 7 bases. The CDR3 reads CSASRASGTGEQYF. The CDR3 DNA reads as TGCAGTGCTTCGCGGGCTAGCGGGACCGGGGAGCAGTACTTC.